This T cell receptor beta chain comes out of a study of cytomegalovirus exposure and HLA in healthy donors. Study-level results: It was in a later analysis that TCR association rates were seen to vary by HLA locus, highest for DRB1 and lowest for HLA-C. Later on, an analysis tied 15,000 to 20,000 TCR beta sequences to HLA alleles at 0.05 false discovery rate.

As to this clone: Its specificity is not known.

Vbeta (60) and Jbeta (13) primers were used in the PCR. Clones were sequenced by immunoSEQ multiplex PCR, and TCRdb holds only the in-frame ones, with some missing. The table gives about 160,000 clones; the top ten clones make up 2.1% of it. Trimming pared 4 bases from V and 3 bases from J, leaving 11 bases between. From germline, CDR1 is SGHRS and CDR2 YFSETQ. This CDR3 spans 14 amino acids. The chain combines TRBV5-1 with TRBJ1-5; D possibly corresponds to TRBD1 (6 bases). Source material: PBMCs. This sequence was found in a man aged 30 to 39 in good health and CMV-seronegative. In nucleotides, the CDR3 is TGCGCCAGCAGCACCGGGACACCCAATCAGCCCCAGCATTTT. Translation gives CASSTGTPNQPQHF.